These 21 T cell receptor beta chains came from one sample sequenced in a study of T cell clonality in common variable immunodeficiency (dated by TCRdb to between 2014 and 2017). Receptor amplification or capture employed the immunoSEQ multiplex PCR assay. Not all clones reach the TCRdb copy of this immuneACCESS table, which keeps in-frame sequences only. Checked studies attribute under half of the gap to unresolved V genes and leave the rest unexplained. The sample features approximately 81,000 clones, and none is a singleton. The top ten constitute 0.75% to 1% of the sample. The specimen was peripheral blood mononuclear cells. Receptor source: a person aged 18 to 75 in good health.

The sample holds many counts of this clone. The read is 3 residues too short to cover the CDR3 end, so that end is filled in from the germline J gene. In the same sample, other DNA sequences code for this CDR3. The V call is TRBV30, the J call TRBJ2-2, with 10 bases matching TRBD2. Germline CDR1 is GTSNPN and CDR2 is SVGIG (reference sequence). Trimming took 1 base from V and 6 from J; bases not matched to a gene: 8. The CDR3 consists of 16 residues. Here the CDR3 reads CAWSDPGLAWAGELFF. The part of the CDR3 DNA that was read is TGTGCCTGGAGTGACCCGGGACTAGCGTGGGCCGGGGAG.

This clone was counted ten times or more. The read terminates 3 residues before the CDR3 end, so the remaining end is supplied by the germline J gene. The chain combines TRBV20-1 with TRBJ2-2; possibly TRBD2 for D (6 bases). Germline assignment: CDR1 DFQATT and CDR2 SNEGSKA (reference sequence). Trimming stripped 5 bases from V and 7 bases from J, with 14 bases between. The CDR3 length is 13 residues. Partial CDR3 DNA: TGCAGTGCTCCTTGGCTAGCGCTCGGGGAG. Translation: CSAPWLALGE. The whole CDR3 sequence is CSAPWLALGELFF.

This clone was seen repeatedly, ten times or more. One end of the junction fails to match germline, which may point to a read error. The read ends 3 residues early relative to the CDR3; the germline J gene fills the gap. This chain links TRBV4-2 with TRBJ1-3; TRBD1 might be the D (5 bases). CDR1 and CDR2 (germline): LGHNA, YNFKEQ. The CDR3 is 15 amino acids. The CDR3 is CASSPRGIAGNTIYF. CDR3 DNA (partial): TGCGCCAGCAGCCCAAGGGGAATCGCTGGAAACACC.

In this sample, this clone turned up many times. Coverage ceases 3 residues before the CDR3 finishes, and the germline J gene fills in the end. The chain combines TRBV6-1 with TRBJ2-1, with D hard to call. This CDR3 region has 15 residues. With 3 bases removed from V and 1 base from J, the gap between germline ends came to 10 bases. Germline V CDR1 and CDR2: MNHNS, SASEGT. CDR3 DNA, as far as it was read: TGTGCCAGCAGTGATATTAACTTTTCCTACAATGAG. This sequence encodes CASSDINFSYNE. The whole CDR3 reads CASSDINFSYNEQFF.

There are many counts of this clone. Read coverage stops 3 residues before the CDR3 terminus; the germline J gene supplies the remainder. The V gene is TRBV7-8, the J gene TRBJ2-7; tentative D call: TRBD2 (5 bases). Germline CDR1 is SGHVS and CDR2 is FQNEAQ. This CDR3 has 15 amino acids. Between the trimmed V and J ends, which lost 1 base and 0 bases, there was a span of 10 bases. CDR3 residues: CASSLVPAGSYEQYF. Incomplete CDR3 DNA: TGTGCCAGCAGCTTAGTTCCGGCGGGCTCCTACGAG. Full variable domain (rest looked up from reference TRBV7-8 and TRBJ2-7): GAGVSQSPRYKVAKRGQDVALRCDPISGHVSLFWYQQALGQGPEFLTYFQNEAQLDKSGLPSDRFFAERPEGSVSTLKIQRTQQEDSAVYLCASSLVPAGSYEQYFGPGTRLTVT.

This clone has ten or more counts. CDR3 DNA, as far as it was read: TGTGCCAGCAGCCGCGGGGTCGCGGAGACC. Residues: CASSRGVAET. The full CDR3 reads CASSRGVAETQYF. The chain recombines TRBV7-2 with TRBJ2-5; possible D gene TRBD2, 6 bases. The CDR3 is cut off 3 residues early in the read; its end comes from the germline J gene. CDR1 SGHTA and CDR2 FQGNSA come from the germline V gene. V gave up 5 bases and J gave up 5 bases, with 12 bases separating them. CDR3 length: 13 amino acids.

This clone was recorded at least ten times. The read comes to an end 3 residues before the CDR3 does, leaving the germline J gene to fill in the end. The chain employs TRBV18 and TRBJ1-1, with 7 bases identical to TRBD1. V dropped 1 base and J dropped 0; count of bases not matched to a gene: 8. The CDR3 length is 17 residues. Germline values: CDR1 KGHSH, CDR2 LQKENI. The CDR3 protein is CASSPLEIQGVNTEAFF. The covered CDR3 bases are TGTGCCAGCTCACCACTTGAAATTCAGGGGGTGAACACTGAA. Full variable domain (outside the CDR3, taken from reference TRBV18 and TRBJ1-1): NAGVMQNPRHLVRRRGQEARLRCSPMKGHSHVYWYRQLPEEGLKFMVYLQKENIIDESGMPKERFSAEFPKEGPSILRIQQVVRGDSAAYFCASSPLEIQGVNTEAFFGQGTRLTVV.

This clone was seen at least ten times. The sequenced part of the CDR3 DNA is TGTGCCAGCAGTGATACGGTACTCACAGATACG. It yields the protein CASSDTVLTDT. The full CDR3 is CASSDTVLTDTQYF. The chain couples TRBV6-1 to TRBJ2-3; D call uncertain. The CDR3 end falls 3 residues outside the read, so it is completed with the germline J gene. Germline CDR1 reads MNHNS; CDR2 reads SASEGT. The V and J ends lost 3 bases and 2 bases respectively, with 9 bases between them. CDR3 length: 14 residues.

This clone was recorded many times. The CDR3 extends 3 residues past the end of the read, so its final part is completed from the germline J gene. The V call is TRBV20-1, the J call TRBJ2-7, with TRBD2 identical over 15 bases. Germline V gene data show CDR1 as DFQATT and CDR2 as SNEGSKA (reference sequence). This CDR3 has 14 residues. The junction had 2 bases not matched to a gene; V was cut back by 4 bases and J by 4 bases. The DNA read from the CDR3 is TGCAGTGCTACAGGACTAGCGGGAGGGTACGAG. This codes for CSATGLAGGYE. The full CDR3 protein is CSATGLAGGYEQYF.

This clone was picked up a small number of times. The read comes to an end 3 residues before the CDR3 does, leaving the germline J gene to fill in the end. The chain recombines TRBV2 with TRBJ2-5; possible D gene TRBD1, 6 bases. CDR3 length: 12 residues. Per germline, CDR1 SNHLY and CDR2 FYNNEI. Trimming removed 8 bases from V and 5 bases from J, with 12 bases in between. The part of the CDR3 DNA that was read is TGTGCCAGCTTACAGGGAATCGAGACC. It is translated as CASLQGIET. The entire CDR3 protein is CASLQGIETQYF.

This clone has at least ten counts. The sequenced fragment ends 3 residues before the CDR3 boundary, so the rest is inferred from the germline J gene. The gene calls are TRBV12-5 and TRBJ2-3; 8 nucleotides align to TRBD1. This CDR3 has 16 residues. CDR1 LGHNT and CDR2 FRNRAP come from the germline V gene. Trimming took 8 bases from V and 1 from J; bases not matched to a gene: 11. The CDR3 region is CASNGGTGGGTDTQYF. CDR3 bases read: TGTGCTAGTAACGGAGGGACAGGAGGGGGCACAGATACG. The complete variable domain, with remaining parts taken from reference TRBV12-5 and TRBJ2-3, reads DARVTQTPRHKVTEMGQEVTMRCQPILGHNTVFWYRQTMMQGLELLAYFRNRAPLDDSGMPKDRFSAEMPDATLATLKIQPSEPRDSAVYFCASNGGTGGGTDTQYFGPGTRLTVL.

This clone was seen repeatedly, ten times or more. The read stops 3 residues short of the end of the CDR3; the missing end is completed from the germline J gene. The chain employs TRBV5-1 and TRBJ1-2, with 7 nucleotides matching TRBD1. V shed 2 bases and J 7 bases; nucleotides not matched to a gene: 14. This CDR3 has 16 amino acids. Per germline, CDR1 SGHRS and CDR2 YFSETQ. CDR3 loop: CASSFGKWDRVAGYTF. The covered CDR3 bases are TGCGCCAGCAGCTTCGGTAAATGGGACAGAGTAGCTGGC. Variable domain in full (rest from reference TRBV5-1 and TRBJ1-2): KAGVTQTPRYLIKTRGQQVTLSCSPISGHRSVSWYQQTPGQGLQFLFEYFSETQRNKGNFPGRFSGRQFSNSRSEMNVSTLELGDSALYLCASSFGKWDRVAGYTFGSGTRLTVV.

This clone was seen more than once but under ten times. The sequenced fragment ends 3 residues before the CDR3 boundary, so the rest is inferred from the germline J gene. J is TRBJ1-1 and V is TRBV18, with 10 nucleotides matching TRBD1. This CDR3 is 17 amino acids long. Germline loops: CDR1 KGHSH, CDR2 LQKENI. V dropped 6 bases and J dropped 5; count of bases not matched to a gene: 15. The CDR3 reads CASSHIEVGQGRTEAFF. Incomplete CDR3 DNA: TGTGCCAGCTCGCACATAGAGGTGGGACAGGGGCGGACTGAA.

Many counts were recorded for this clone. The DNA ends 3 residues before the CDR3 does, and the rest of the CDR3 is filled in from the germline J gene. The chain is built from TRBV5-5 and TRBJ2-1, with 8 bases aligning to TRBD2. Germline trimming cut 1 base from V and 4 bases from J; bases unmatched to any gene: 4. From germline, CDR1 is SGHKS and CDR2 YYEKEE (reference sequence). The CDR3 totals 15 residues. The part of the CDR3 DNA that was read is TGTGCCAGCAGCTTGTTCGGGGGGGAATACAATGAG. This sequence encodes CASSLFGGEYNE. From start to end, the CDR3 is CASSLFGGEYNEQFF.

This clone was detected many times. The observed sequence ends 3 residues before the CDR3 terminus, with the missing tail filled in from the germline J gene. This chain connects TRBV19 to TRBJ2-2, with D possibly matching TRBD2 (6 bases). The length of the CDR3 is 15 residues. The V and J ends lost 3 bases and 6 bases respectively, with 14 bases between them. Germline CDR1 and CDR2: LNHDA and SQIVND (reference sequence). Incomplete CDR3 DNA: TGTGCCAGTAGTATCTCCACTGGGGGGTCCGGGGAG. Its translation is CASSISTGGSGE. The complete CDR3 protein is CASSISTGGSGELFF.

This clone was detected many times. The sequenced CDR3 bases are TGCGCCAGCAGCTCAGGGTTAGTAGGGCTCGAG. Translated, it gives CASSSGLVGLE. The full CDR3 is CASSSGLVGLEQYF. The genes are TRBV5-1 and TRBJ2-7; D is possibly TRBD1 (5 bases). The missing CDR3 end, 3 residues past where the read stops, is filled in from the germline J gene. CDR1 is SGHRS and CDR2 is YFSETQ in the germline V gene. The CDR3 contains 14 residues. V gave up 3 bases and J gave up 6 bases, with 16 bases separating them.

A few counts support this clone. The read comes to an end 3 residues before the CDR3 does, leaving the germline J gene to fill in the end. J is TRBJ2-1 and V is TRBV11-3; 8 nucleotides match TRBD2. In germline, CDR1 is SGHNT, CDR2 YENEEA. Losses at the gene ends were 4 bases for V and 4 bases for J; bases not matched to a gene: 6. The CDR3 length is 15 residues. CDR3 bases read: TGTGCCAGCAGCTCAAGTACGGGGGGGTACAATGAG. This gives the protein CASSSSTGGYNE. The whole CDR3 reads CASSSSTGGYNEQFF.

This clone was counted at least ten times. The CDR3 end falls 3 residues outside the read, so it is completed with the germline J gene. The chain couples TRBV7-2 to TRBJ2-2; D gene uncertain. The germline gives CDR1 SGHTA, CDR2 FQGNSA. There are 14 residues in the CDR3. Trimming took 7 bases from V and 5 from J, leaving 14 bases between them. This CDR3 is CASTLKKATGELFF. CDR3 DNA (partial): TGTGCCAGCACCCTTAAAAAGGCAACCGGGGAG. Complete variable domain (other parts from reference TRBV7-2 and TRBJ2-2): GAGVSQSPSNKVTEKGKDVELRCDPISGHTALYWYRQSLGQGLEFLIYFQGNSAPDKSGLPSDRFSAERTGGSVSTLTIQRTQQEDSAVYLCASTLKKATGELFFGEGSRLTVL.

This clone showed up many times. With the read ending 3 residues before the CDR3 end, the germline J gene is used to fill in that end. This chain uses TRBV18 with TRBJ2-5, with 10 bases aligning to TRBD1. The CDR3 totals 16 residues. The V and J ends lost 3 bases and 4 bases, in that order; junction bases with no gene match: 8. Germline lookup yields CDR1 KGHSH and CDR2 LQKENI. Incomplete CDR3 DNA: TGTGCCAGCTCACCGCAAGGGGACAGGGGAATAGAGACC. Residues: CASSPQGDRGIET. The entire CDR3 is CASSPQGDRGIETQYF.

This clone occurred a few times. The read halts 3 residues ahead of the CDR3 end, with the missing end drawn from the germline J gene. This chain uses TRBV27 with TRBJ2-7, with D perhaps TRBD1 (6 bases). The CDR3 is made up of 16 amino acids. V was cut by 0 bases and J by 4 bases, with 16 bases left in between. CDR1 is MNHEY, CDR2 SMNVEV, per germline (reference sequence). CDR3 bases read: TGTGCCAGCAGTTTATCGGCAGGGGAGTGGATTTACGAG. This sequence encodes CASSLSAGEWIYE. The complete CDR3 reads CASSLSAGEWIYEQYF.

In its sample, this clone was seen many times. The CDR3 DNA, read in part, is TGTGCCAGCAGCAGATCAAGGGAGACC. This encodes CASSRSRET. The CDR3 in its entirety is CASSRSRETQYF. V gene TRBV7-2 combines with J gene TRBJ2-5, with D unresolved. The CDR3 end is not reached by the read, which stops 3 residues before it; the germline J gene fills it in. CDR3 size: 12 residues. V lost 5 bases and J lost 5, with 9 bases in between. CDR1 is SGHTA and CDR2 is FQGNSA in the germline V gene.